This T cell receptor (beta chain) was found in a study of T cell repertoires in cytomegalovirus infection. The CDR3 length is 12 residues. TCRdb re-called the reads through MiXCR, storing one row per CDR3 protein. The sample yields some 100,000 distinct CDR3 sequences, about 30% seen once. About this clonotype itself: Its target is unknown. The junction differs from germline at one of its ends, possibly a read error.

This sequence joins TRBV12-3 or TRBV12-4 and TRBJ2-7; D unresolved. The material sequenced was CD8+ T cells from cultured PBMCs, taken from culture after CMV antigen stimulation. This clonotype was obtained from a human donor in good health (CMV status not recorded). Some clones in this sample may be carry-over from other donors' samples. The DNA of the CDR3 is TGTGCCAGCAGTTTATACAGCTACGAGCGGTACTTC. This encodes CASSLYSYERYF.